This T cell receptor (beta chain) was captured in a study of blood T cell repertoires in COVID-19. Study as a whole: The United States, Italy and Spain provided the acute and convalescent COVID-19 samples.

This clone has just a few counts. In the study's own analysis: Reference gene primer amplification yielded estimated nucleated cell counts. Some clones are missing from TCRdb's copy, which holds only in-frame ones; the method was immunoSEQ multiplex PCR. D and trimming come from the DNA, and the V and J calls and clone size come from that table. The profile covers about 66,000 clones, with roughly 89% appearing a single time and approximately 1.3% taken by the ten largest. Trimming left V 4 bases short and J 7 bases short, with 7 bases between. Germline-derived CDR1 and CDR2 are SGHRS and YFSETQ. This CDR3 contains 11 residues.

The sequenced sample was peripheral blood. The chain is built from TRBV5-1 and TRBJ2-3, with no clear D. The TCR sequence derives from a man between 60 and 70 years old with acute or convalescent COVID-19. In nucleotides, the CDR3 is TGCGCCAGCAGCCTGAGAAATACGCAGTATTTT. Translation gives CASSLRNTQYF.